The 4 T cell receptor beta chains given below trace back to one sample, sequenced in a study of cytomegalovirus exposure and HLA in healthy donors. The PCR was carried out with 60 Vbeta primers and 13 Jbeta primers. Only in-frame clones appear in the TCRdb table, and some are missing; sequencing was by immunoSEQ multiplex PCR. This table holds around 130,000 clones, 74% found once. Sequencing was done on a sample of PBMCs. The source of these receptors is a woman in her 50s in good health and CMV-seropositive.

The table lists this clone with a few counts. V gene TRBV7-6 combines with J gene TRBJ2-3; D is possibly TRBD1 (6 bases). Germline V gene lookup returns CDR1 SGHVS and CDR2 FNYEAQ. This CDR3 contains 18 residues. The V and J ends lost 0 bases and 0 bases respectively, with 16 bases between them. DNA for the CDR3: TGTGCCAGCAGCTTAGCGTCCCCCAGGACAGCGAGCACAGATACGCAGTATTTT. Translating it yields CASSLASPRTASTDTQYF.

The V and J genes are TRBV7-5 and TRBJ2-5; the table names TRBD2, a call not compared with the DNA. TRBV7-5 is assigned pseudogene status. This CDR3 is 13 amino acids long. DNA for the CDR3: TGTGTCATCCCCCCCCGGGGCCAAGAGACCCAGTACTTC. Translating it yields CVIPPRGQETQYF.

CDR3 region: CASSLSPGGTGSYEQYF. Here the CDR3 DNA reads TGTGCCAGCAGCCTCTCTCCAGGGGGGACAGGGTCCTACGAGCAGTACTTC. This chain joins TRBV5-6 and TRBJ2-7; TRBD1 agrees at 9 bases. From germline, CDR1 is SGHDT and CDR2 YYEEEE. Trimming took 4 bases from V and 1 from J; bases not matched to a gene: 12. This CDR3 is 17 amino acids long.

This clone was observed a handful of times. J is TRBJ2-7 and V is TRBV12-5; TRBD1 aligns across 8 bases. Looked up from germline, CDR1 is LGHNT and CDR2 is FRNRAP. This CDR3 contains 15 residues. V lost 4 bases to trimming and J lost 0 bases; unmatched junction nucleotides: 5. The CDR3 region is CASGSGQAYSYEQYF. CDR3 sequence (DNA): TGTGCTAGTGGTTCGGGACAGGCGTACTCCTACGAGCAGTACTTC.